The 27 T cell receptor beta chains reported below all come from one sample, sequenced in a study of CD8+ T cells in alopecia areata (dated 2018 in TCRdb). The receptor library was made with the immunoSEQ multiplex PCR assay. RNA was extracted from all samples and reverse transcribed into cDNA, which served as template for TCR sequencing. Not all clones reach the TCRdb copy of this immuneACCESS table, which keeps in-frame sequences only. Checked studies attribute under half of the gap to unresolved V genes and leave the rest unexplained. This sample comprises roughly 200,000 clones, about three fifths of them detected only once. Jointly, the top ten make up roughly 13% of the sample. Explained via the paper, the time point label denotes: roughly 24 weeks on oral tofacitinib. The sample's treatment or condition label, in plain terms: oral pan-JAK inhibitor, 5-10 mg twice daily. This sample comprised CD8+ T cells sorted from blood, obtained at week 24, from a patient treated with tofacitinib. The receptors here all came from a human donor with alopecia areata.

The V gene is TRBV2, the J gene TRBJ1-6, with TRBD1 identical over 8 bases. The CDR3 covers 15 residues. V was pared by 8 bases and J by 6 bases, with 9 bases of the junction left unmatched. CDR1 and CDR2 (germline): SNHLY, FYNNEI. CDR3 bases: TGTGCCAGCTCTAAGGCGCAGGGGGCTAATTCACCCCTCCACTTT. It yields the protein CASSKAQGANSPLHF.

The J gene is TRBJ1-5, the V gene TRBV13, with D perhaps matching TRBD1 (6 bases). Germline V gene sequence: CDR1 PRHDT, CDR2 FYEKMQ (reference sequence). Trimming removed 5 bases from V and 3 bases from J, with 14 bases in between. This CDR3 comprises 15 residues. This CDR3 reads CASSTNREPNQPQHF. Here the CDR3 DNA reads TGTGCCAGCAGCACCAACAGGGAACCCAATCAGCCCCAGCATTTT.

This clone has just one count. The chain is built from TRBV2 and TRBJ2-7; TRBD2 is a possible D gene (5 bases). Germline V gene sequence: CDR1 SNHLY, CDR2 FYNNEI. CDR3 length equals 13 residues. V was cut by 6 bases and J by 0 bases, with 9 bases left in between. CDR3 nucleotides: TGTGCCAGCAGGGTAGCGAGCTCCTACGAGCAGTACTTC. Its protein is CASRVASSYEQYF.

This clone showed up just a few times. The chain recombines TRBV6-5 with TRBJ2-7, with 7 bases that match TRBD1. This CDR3 comprises 13 residues. CDR1 MNHEY and CDR2 SVGAGI come from the germline V gene. V lost 5 bases, J lost 3 bases, and 4 bases stayed unmatched. The CDR3 DNA reads as TGTGCCAGCAGTCCGGACAGGTTCTACGAGCAGTACTTC. Encoded protein: CASSPDRFYEQYF.

As for this clone: At one end the junction does not follow the germline gene, possibly because of a read error. The chain is built from TRBV30 and TRBJ2-2; D is undetermined. Germline V CDR1 and CDR2: GTSNPN, SVGIG (reference sequence). The CDR3 sequence is 13 residues long. In nucleotides, the CDR3 is TGTGCCTGGAGCATAGGGAACCCCGGGGAGCTGTTTTTT. It yields the protein CAWSIGNPGELFF.

The rearrangement joins TRBV2 to TRBJ2-2; D not certain. V dropped 4 bases and J dropped 4 bases, with 10 bases sitting between them. This CDR3 is 14 amino acids long. Germline V gene sequence: CDR1 SNHLY, CDR2 FYNNEI. The CDR3 nucleotides are TGTGCCAGCAGTGCGGTGGGTTCCACCGGGGAGCTGTTTTTT. It yields the protein CASSAVGSTGELFF.

The V call is TRBV30, the J call TRBJ1-5; the D is unclear. There are 15 residues in the CDR3. V was trimmed by 2 bases and J by 2 bases, leaving 13 bases between them. Germline assignment: CDR1 GTSNPN and CDR2 SVGIG (reference sequence). The CDR3 bases are TGTGCCTGGAGTCTCCGCCATTTAGGCAATCAGCCCCAGCATTTT. Protein: CAWSLRHLGNQPQHF.

This clone was recorded a few times. This chain links TRBV19 with TRBJ2-7, with 7 bases identical to TRBD1. This CDR3 is built from 13 residues. V was pared by 5 bases and J by 4 bases, with 5 bases of the junction left unmatched. Germline CDR1 LNHDA, CDR2 SQIVND (reference sequence). The CDR3 nucleotides are TGTGCCAGTAGTTTCGACAGGGAGTACGAGCAGTACTTC. Translation gives CASSFDREYEQYF.

There are a few counts of this clone. The chain couples TRBV13 to TRBJ1-2; D gene uncertain. Between the trimmed V and J ends, which lost 0 bases and 3 bases, there was a span of 8 bases. The length of the CDR3 is 14 residues. CDR1 and CDR2 from the germline V gene are PRHDT and FYEKMQ (reference sequence). The CDR3 region is CASSLGTPHYGYTF. The CDR3 nucleotides read TGTGCCAGCAGCTTAGGGACCCCCCACTATGGCTACACCTTC. Supplemented by reference TRBV13 and TRBJ1-2, the full variable domain reads AAGVIQSPRHLIKEKRETATLKCYPIPRHDTVYWYQQGPGQDPQFLISFYEKMQSDKGSIPDRFSAQQFSDYHSELNMSSLELGDSALYFCASSLGTPHYGYTFGSGTRLTVV.

The chain carries TRBV7-6 and TRBJ2-3, with 10 bases that match TRBD1. CDR1 and CDR2 (germline): SGHVS, FNYEAQ. This CDR3 is 15 amino acids long. The junction had 3 bases not matched to a gene; V was cut back by 0 bases and J by 6 bases. In DNA, the CDR3 is TGTGCCAGCAGCTTAGCCGACAGGGGGCTGGATACGCAGTATTTT. Translation gives CASSLADRGLDTQYF.

The J gene is TRBJ2-3, the V gene TRBV6-5; D not resolved. Trimming left V 2 bases short and J 0 bases short, with 9 bases between. Germline V gene lookup returns CDR1 MNHEY and CDR2 SVGAGI. The CDR3 has 15 residues. The DNA of the CDR3 is TGTGCCAGCAGTTACGGGAAAGCTAGCACAGATACGCAGTATTTT. It is translated as CASSYGKASTDTQYF.

This clone was seen once. J is TRBJ2-5 and V is TRBV5-1, with TRBD1 identical over 8 bases. The CDR3 length is 14 residues. Germline V gives CDR1 SGHRS, CDR2 YFSETQ. J gave up 4 bases and V 5 bases, and 7 bases lay outside the gene matches. DNA of the CDR3: TGCGCCAGCAGGGAGACAGGGGAACCAGAGACCCAGTACTTC. This gives the protein CASRETGEPETQYF.

V and J are TRBV27 and TRBJ2-3; D remains ambiguous. The germline gives CDR1 MNHEY, CDR2 SMNVEV (reference sequence). The CDR3 covers 13 residues. The V and J ends lost 2 bases and 0 bases respectively, with 3 bases between them. The CDR3 sequence is CASSLTSTDTQYF. The CDR3, as DNA: TGTGCCAGCAGTTTAACTAGCACAGATACGCAGTATTTT.

The chain is built from TRBV27 and TRBJ2-5; tentatively, D is TRBD1 (6 bases). The V end was cut by 2 bases, the J end by 4 bases, with 8 bases between. The germline gives CDR1 MNHEY, CDR2 SMNVEV (reference sequence). CDR3 length equals 13 residues. CDR3 sequence: CASSLARGETQYF. CDR3 in DNA: TGTGCCAGCAGTTTAGCCAGGGGAGAGACCCAGTACTTC.

The J gene is TRBJ2-5, the V gene TRBV6-5, with 7 positions matching TRBD2. This CDR3 is built from 15 residues. Germline values: CDR1 MNHEY, CDR2 SVGAGI. V trimming: 5 bases; J trimming: 0 bases; junction bases outside the gene matches: 6. CDR3 in amino acids: CASSASLAYQETQYF. For the CDR3, the DNA is TGTGCCAGCAGTGCCTCACTAGCGTACCAAGAGACCCAGTACTTC.

The genes are TRBV4-2 and TRBJ1-1; tentatively, D is TRBD1 (5 bases). Trimming removed 1 base at V and 4 bases at J, with 7 bases between. In germline, CDR1 is LGHNA, CDR2 YNFKEQ. The CDR3 length is 13 residues. The CDR3 DNA reads as TGTGCCAGCAGCCAAGGGCAGGGCACTGAAGCTTTCTTT. It is translated as CASSQGQGTEAFF.

This clone has just a few counts. Other DNA variants within this sample encode the same CDR3. The chain is built from TRBV7-9 and TRBJ2-3; possibly TRBD2 for D (6 bases). Trimming stripped 3 bases from V and 6 bases from J, with 13 bases between. The V gene's germline CDR1 is SEHNR and CDR2 FQNEAQ (reference sequence). The CDR3 is made up of 14 amino acids. The CDR3: CASSLGTEGDTQYF. Here the CDR3 DNA reads TGTGCCAGCAGCTTGGGGACTGAGGGCGATACGCAGTATTTT.

V is TRBV11-2 and J is TRBJ2-5; 12 nucleotides match TRBD1. V was clipped by 3 bases and J by 7 bases; unmatched bases: 6. The CDR3 totals 15 residues. Looked up from germline, CDR1 is SGHAT and CDR2 is FQNNGV. The CDR3 sequence is CASSFRDRGRGTQYF. The CDR3 nucleotides are TGTGCCAGCAGCTTCCGGGACAGGGGGCGAGGGACCCAGTACTTC.

The J gene is TRBJ2-5, the V gene TRBV9; D is uncertain. CDR1 is SGDLS and CDR2 is YYNGEE in the germline V gene. The ends were cut back, 2 bases at V and 4 bases at J, with 15 bases in the middle. The CDR3 contains 15 residues. CDR3 sequence: CASSVKGGLGETQYF. The CDR3 nucleotides read TGTGCCAGCAGCGTTAAGGGCGGTCTGGGAGAGACCCAGTACTTC.

The V and J genes are TRBV5-8 and TRBJ2-2; D is undetermined. CDR1 SGHTS and CDR2 YDEGEE come from the germline V gene. The V end was cut by 0 bases, the J end by 1 base, with 4 bases between. The CDR3 runs 14 residues. The CDR3 DNA reads TGTGCCAGCAGCTTGGTTGGGAACACCGGGGAGCTGTTTTTT. This codes for CASSLVGNTGELFF.

This rearrangement joins TRBV30 to TRBJ2-1; 12 positions match TRBD2. This CDR3 spans 14 amino acids. The J segment lost 6 bases and the V segment lost 7 bases, leaving 7 bases of the junction unmatched. Germline V gene data show CDR1 as GTSNPN and CDR2 as SVGIG (reference sequence). The chain's CDR3 is CASNLAGGLNEQFF. For the CDR3, the DNA is TGTGCCTCCAATCTAGCGGGGGGGCTCAATGAGCAGTTCTTC.

This clone has a handful of counts. This rearrangement joins TRBV29-1 to TRBJ1-2, with D possibly matching TRBD1 (5 bases). The CDR3 spans 15 residues. CDR1 and CDR2 (germline): SQVTM, ANQGSEA. The V gene lost 3 bases and the J gene lost 6 bases, with 20 bases spanning the gap. The CDR3, as DNA: TGCAGCGTTGACGAGAATATCGAGACAGTTAATGGCTACACCTTC. Protein: CSVDENIETVNGYTF.

V usage is TRBV4-2 and J usage is TRBJ2-2; D gene uncertain. Germline V gene sequence: CDR1 LGHNA, CDR2 YNFKEQ. V was cut by 3 bases and J by 4 bases, with 3 bases left in between. The CDR3 is made up of 12 amino acids. The CDR3 DNA is TGTGCCAGCAGCCACCCCACCGGGGAGCTGTTTTTT. Protein: CASSHPTGELFF.

The rearrangement joins TRBV7-9 to TRBJ2-2; D may be TRBD1 or TRBD2 (6 bases each). The germline V gene encodes CDR1 SEHNR and CDR2 FQNEAQ (reference sequence). The CDR3 runs to 15 residues. With 3 bases removed from V and 2 bases from J, the gap between germline ends came to 10 bases. CDR3 protein: CASSFRGLNTGELFF. The DNA of the CDR3 is TGTGCCAGCAGCTTCCGGGGGCTCAACACCGGGGAGCTGTTTTTT.

The CDR3 is CASRATTRGSPLHF. The CDR3 DNA reads as TGTGCCAGCAGGGCGACAACGAGGGGTTCACCCCTCCACTTT. V is TRBV2 and J is TRBJ1-6; weak D call: TRBD1 (5 bases). The V end was cut by 6 bases, the J end by 9 bases, with 15 bases between. The CDR3 spans 14 residues. In germline, CDR1 is SNHLY, CDR2 FYNNEI.

The chain recombines TRBV14 with TRBJ1-1; 10 bases line up with TRBD1. Germline V gene data show CDR1 as SGHDN and CDR2 as FVKESK. There are 14 residues in the CDR3. Trimming at V came to 4 bases and at J to 8 bases, leaving 7 bases not matched to a gene. DNA of the CDR3: TGTGCCAGCAGCCTTACGGGACAGGGGCCCGAAGCTTTCTTT. This codes for CASSLTGQGPEAFF.

The gene calls are TRBV29-1 and TRBJ1-2, with a tentative D call TRBD1 (5 bases). V gave up 5 bases and J gave up 6 bases, with 10 bases separating them. The CDR3 extends over 11 amino acids. Germline V gives CDR1 SQVTM, CDR2 ANQGSEA. The CDR3, as DNA: TGCAGCGTTCGGTCGGGGGATGGCTACACCTTC. Amino acids: CSVRSGDGYTF.